These T cell receptor beta chains were read from a single sample in a study of OX40 agonist ivuxolimab in advanced cancers. The table came from immunoSEQ multiplex PCR; TCRdb's copy has only in-frame clones and leaves some out. The sample holds 50,000 to 80,000 clones, more than 75% seen once. Sample: CD4+ or CD8+ T cells sorted from blood, taken in a trial of the OX40 agonist ivuxolimab. The source of these receptors is an adult with an advanced solid tumor such as melanoma, head and neck, liver or kidney cancer. The CDR3 runs from the conserved cysteine through the conserved F or W. The D gene is left open where the match is weak. Some rows have no size entry. The others give once, few or many, or a class for an expanded clone.

>TRBJ1-2|TRBV2|few|TRBD1
TGTGCCAGCAGTGCCCTCGGACAGGCTGATGGCTACACCTTC
CASSALGQADGYTF
>TRBJ2-2|TRBV4-2|few|NA
TGTGCCAGCAGCCCGAAAGTGGCTGGGGAGCTGTTTTTT
CASSPKVAGELFF
>TRBJ2-3|TRBV4-3|NA|NA
TGCGCCAGCAGCCAAGTTAGCCCCGGGACTCGCACAGATACGCAGTATTTT
CASSQVSPGTRTDTQYF
>TRBJ2-7|TRBV21-1|NA|NA
TGTGCCAGCAGCAAAGATCCAGGGGTGTACTACGAGCAGTACTTC
CASSKDPGVYYEQYF
>TRBJ2-7|TRBV28|NA|NA
TGTGCCAGCAGTAGAATAGGGACCTACGAGCAGTACTTC
CASSRIGTYEQYF
>TRBJ2-5|TRBV7-9|NA|NA
TGTGCCAGCAGCCAGGAGGGGGAGACCCAGTACTTC
CASSQEGETQYF
>TRBJ1-3|TRBV18|NA|NA
TGTGCCAGCTCCCTCAGGACGGACTCTGGAAACACCATATATTTT
CASSLRTDSGNTIYF
>TRBJ2-5|TRBV5-6|NA|NA
TGTGCCAGCAGCTTGGCGGGAGAGACCCAGTACTTC
CASSLAGETQYF
>TRBJ1-5|TRBV7-9|few|NA
TGTGCCAGCAGCTGGGGCAGCAATCAGCCCCAGCATTTT
CASSWGSNQPQHF
>TRBJ2-3|TRBV30|NA|TRBD2
TGTGCCTGGAGGAGTCCGGGACTAGTCGGAGATACGCAGTATTTT
CAWRSPGLVGDTQYF
>TRBJ2-7|TRBV5-6|NA|TRBD1
TGTGCCAGCAGCCGGGACAGGAACGACGAGCAGTACTTC
CASSRDRNDEQYF
>TRBJ2-7|TRBV28|NA|NA
TGTGCCAGCCGGCTGGGGCCCGCCGGTGACGAGCAGTACTTC
CASRLGPAGDEQYF
>TRBJ2-5|TRBV9|NA|NA
TGTGCCAGCAGCGTGCATCCCCAAGAGACCCAGTACTTC
CASSVHPQETQYF
>TRBJ1-1|TRBV19|NA|NA
TGTGCCAGTAGAGACAGAGATGCCGTAGCTGAAGCTTTCTTT
CASRDRDAVAEAFF
>TRBJ2-3|TRBV5-1|NA|NA
TGCGCCAGCAGCTTGTCGGGGCATGCAGATACGCAGTATTTT
CASSLSGHADTQYF
>TRBJ2-3|TRBV28|NA|TRBD1
TGTGCCAGCAGTCCCCCGACAGGGGGCGGCGCAGATACGCAGTATTTT
CASSPPTGGGADTQYF
>TRBJ2-7|TRBV29-1|NA|TRBD1
TGCAGCGTTGATTTACAGGGGGCGGACGAGCAGTACTTC
CSVDLQGADEQYF
>TRBJ2-5|TRBV11-2|NA|NA
TGTGCCAGCAGCTTGGCCCAAGAGACCCAGTACTTC
CASSLAQETQYF
>TRBJ2-7|TRBV6-6|NA|NA
TGTGCCAGCAGGCCGGCGGGGAACTCCCACGAGCAGTACTTC
CASRPAGNSHEQYF
>TRBJ1-1|TRBV5-4|NA|TRBD1
TGTGCCAGCAGCTCCCCCCACCGGGACAGGGGACGGAACACTGAAGCTTTCTTT
CASSSPHRDRGRNTEAFF
>TRBJ2-1|TRBV7-3|NA|NA
TGTGCCAGCAGCTTAACCGGACTAAACAATGAGCAGTTCTTC
CASSLTGLNNEQFF
>TRBJ1-3|TRBV29-1|once|NA
TGCAGCGTTGGGGGAGGAAGCTCTGGAAACACCATATATTTT
CSVGGGSSGNTIYF
>TRBJ1-4|TRBV28|NA|NA
TGTGCCAGCAGGGAGAGGGCTAATGAAAAACTGTTTTTT
CASRERANEKLFF
>TRBJ2-1|TRBV5-6|few|NA
TGTGCCAGCAGCCTTTACGGGAGTCGCTCCCACAATGAGCAGTTCTTC
CASSLYGSRSHNEQFF
>TRBJ2-1|TRBV7-7|NA|TRBD2
TGTGCCAGCAGCCCGAAAGGAGCGGGGGATGAGCAGTTCTTC
CASSPKGAGDEQFF
>TRBJ2-3|TRBV19|NA|NA
TGTGCCAGTAGTCTCCCGACAGTCACAGATACGCAGTATTTT
CASSLPTVTDTQYF
>TRBJ2-2|TRBV7-2|NA|NA
TGTGCCAGCAGCTGGGACAGCGGGCCGACCGGGGAGCTGTTTTTT
CASSWDSGPTGELFF
>TRBJ1-1|TRBV10-3|NA|NA
TGTGCCATCACCTCGGACCAGAACACTGAAGCTTTCTTT
CAITSDQNTEAFF